This T cell receptor beta chain was documented in a study of blood T cell repertoires in COVID-19. Study summary: Material from acute and convalescent COVID-19 was sourced from the United States, Italy and Spain. T cells, B-cell-depleted T cells, or PBMCs supplied cDNA or gDNA.

Authors' analysis steps: Nucleated cell counts were estimated from reference gene primer amplification. Sequenced by immunoSEQ multiplex PCR; TCRdb stores in-frame clones only, minus some. That table supplies the V and J calls and clone size; D and trimming were determined from the DNA. The sample contains around 190,000 clones, roughly 76% of which appear only once. The germline V gene has CDR1 SGHAT and CDR2 FQNNGV. V shed 3 bases, J shed 0 bases, and the junction held 3 bases outside the gene matches. The CDR3 loop spans 16 amino acids. This rearrangement joins TRBV11-2 to TRBJ2-2; TRBD2 matches 8 bases. The TCR sequence derives from a woman between 40 and 50 years old with COVID-19, enrolled during active disease. The sequenced sample consisted of peripheral blood. The CDR3 protein is CASSFISGANTGELFF. The CDR3 DNA reads as TGTGCCAGCAGCTTTATTAGCGGGGCGAACACCGGGGAGCTGTTTTTT.